Reported below is one T cell receptor (beta chain). Its recognized antigen is unknown. Base qualities are not recorded, but no much larger clone differs from it by a single base. Receptor amplification or capture employed PCR. Sequenced on an Illumina HiSeq 2500. TCR libraries were prepared with molecular barcoding, using unique molecular identifiers to normalize TCRbeta repertoire quantification. TCRdb redid the processing of the public reads, applying fastp at Q25 and MiXCR, and retained in-frame beta chains. Identical CDR3 protein sequences are pooled into one entry, listed with their most common genes and DNA. This sample holds 250,000 to 300,000 distinct CDR3 sequences; about a tenth were observed only once. Roughly a tenth of the sample lies in the top ten. The data derive from a study of T-cell reconstitution after alpha-beta-depleted transplantation in children (dated by TCRdb to about 2016). Regarding the complete study: The study quantitatively tracked T-cell immune reconstitution after TCRalphabeta/CD19-depleted allogeneic hematopoietic cell transplantation in children using TCR repertoire profiling.

The junction shows trimming of 0 bases on V and 3 bases on J, and the gene matches do not reach 7 bases of it. Based on the germline V gene (reference sequence), the CDR1 and CDR2 sequences are WNHNN and SYGVQD. The CDR3 contains 17 residues, cysteine and phenylalanine counted. Just the 51-base CDR3 DNA is kept, in frame starting at base 1. The chain joins TRBV10-1 to TRBJ2-1; TRBD2 agrees with 8 junctional bases. The sequence came from a human donor who donated a stem cell graft to a child with SCID. Source: PBMCs from the stem cell graft donor, taken from the stem cell graft. The CDR3 region has the sequence CASSESQRGPLYNEQFF. In nucleotides, the sequence is TGCGCCAGCAGTGAGTCGCAGCGGGGGCCTCTCTACAATGAGCAGTTCTTC.